The 17 T cell receptor beta chains reported below all come from one sample, sequenced in a study of beta chain features in type 1 diabetes. Sequenced material consisted of expressed TCRB transcripts (all of the isolated RNA was reverse transcribed). Assay used: immunoSEQ multiplex PCR; TCRdb lists only in-frame clones, some missing. The top ten clones hold around 0.02% of a sample with 850,000 to 900,000 clones, roughly 15% of them seen once. The sequenced sample consisted of naive CD4+ T cells from blood. Receptors originate from a woman under 30 in good health.

The V gene is TRBV29-1, the J gene TRBJ2-1, with 9 bases that match TRBD2. CDR1 is SQVTM and CDR2 is ANQGSEA in the germline V gene. The CDR3 has 14 amino acids. The junction had 2 bases not matched to a gene; V was cut back by 4 bases and J by 1 base. CDR3 nucleotide sequence: TGCAGCGTTGGGACTAGCGCATCCTACAATGAGCAGTTCTTC. Protein: CSVGTSASYNEQFF.

V gene TRBV15 combines with J gene TRBJ2-2; no clear D. The CDR3 runs to 13 residues. CDR1 is LNHNV, CDR2 YYDKDF, per germline (reference sequence). The ends were cut back, 3 bases at V and 4 bases at J, with 6 bases in the middle. This CDR3 is CATSRHTTGELFF. DNA for the CDR3: TGTGCCACCAGCAGGCACACCACCGGGGAGCTGTTTTTT.

This clone was counted a few times. The gene calls are TRBV5-6 and TRBJ2-1; tentatively, D is TRBD2 (6 bases). Germline CDR1 and CDR2: SGHDT and YYEEEE. The CDR3 contains 15 residues. Trimming cost V 5 bases and J 3 bases, with 15 bases left between them. This CDR3 reads CASSSPGLRYNEQFF. The CDR3 DNA is TGTGCCAGCAGTTCACCGGGACTCCGCTACAATGAGCAGTTCTTC.

V gene TRBV21-1 combines with J gene TRBJ2-7. TRBV21-1 is an annotated pseudogene. The CDR3 length is 16 residues. The CDR3 bases are TGTGCCAGCAGCAAAAGGGGCCAGGCTCGGGACTACGAGCAGTACTTC. This gives the protein CASSKRGQARDYEQYF.

Notes on this clone: The junction and the germline gene differ at one end; a read error may be behind it. The rearrangement links TRBV6-1 to TRBJ2-1; 12 bases match TRBD2. Germline lookup yields CDR1 MNHNS and CDR2 SASEGT. CDR3 length equals 14 residues. As DNA, the CDR3 is TGTGCCAGCAGTGGGGAACTAGCGGGAGGTTCCGTGCTCTTC. The encoded protein is CASSGELAGGSVLF.

This clone was seen a handful of times. The sample contains more than one DNA sequence encoding this CDR3. Here the CDR3 reads CASSTDRGNEQFF. Written as DNA, the CDR3 is TGTGCCAGCAGCACCGACAGGGGTAACGAGCAGTTCTTC. The chain carries TRBV7-2 and TRBJ2-1; 8 nucleotides agree with TRBD1. CDR3 size: 13 residues. CDR1 and CDR2 (germline): SGHTA, FQGNSA. After removal of 5 bases from V and 10 bases from J, the junction contained 7 bases not matched to a gene.

This clone came up a few times. The CDR3 protein is CASSRTASQETQYF. In DNA, the CDR3 is TGTGCCAGCAGCCGGACGGCCAGCCAAGAGACCCAGTACTTC. The gene calls are TRBV7-3 and TRBJ2-5; D is ambiguous. Germline assignment: CDR1 SGHTA and CDR2 FQGTGA. The V and J ends lost 5 bases and 1 base respectively, with 11 bases between them. This CDR3 is built from 14 residues.

V gene TRBV6-1 combines with J gene TRBJ2-7; 7 positions match TRBD1. V dropped 4 bases and J dropped 3; count of bases not matched to a gene: 3. The CDR3 spans 13 residues. Germline-derived CDR1 and CDR2 are MNHNS and SASEGT. CDR3 nucleotides: TGTGCCAGCAGTGCCCGACAGGGCTACGAGCAGTACTTC. Protein sequence: CASSARQGYEQYF.

As regards this clone: Germline and junction disagree at one end, which may indicate a read error. The chain recombines TRBV7-7 with TRBJ1-1, with TRBD1 as a possible D gene (5 bases). The CDR3 sequence is 12 residues long. Germline values: CDR1 SSHAT, CDR2 FNYEAQ (reference sequence). The CDR3 is CASSLLGDGAFF. In DNA, the CDR3 is TGTGCTAGCAGCTTACTTGGGGACGGGGCTTTCTTT.

The chain carries TRBV4-3 and TRBJ1-4; TRBD1 agrees at 12 bases. There are 18 residues in the CDR3. The trim removed 3 bases at V and 7 bases at J, leaving 12 bases unmatched. From germline, CDR1 is LGHNA and CDR2 YSLEER. CDR3 protein: CASSQHRDRGLIGEKLFF. The CDR3 bases are TGCGCCAGCAGCCAGCACCGGGACAGGGGGCTTATTGGTGAAAAACTGTTTTTT.

The chain is built from TRBV4-3 and TRBJ2-5, with no clear D. The J call may be in error: the DNA end matches TRBJ2-7 better. Germline values: CDR1 LGHNA, CDR2 YSLEER. CDR3 length: 14 residues. The CDR3 loop reads CASSQGPNTYEQYF. In DNA, the CDR3 is TGCGCCAGCAGCCAAGGGCCGAATACCTACGAGCAGTACTTC.

This chain joins TRBV2 and TRBJ2-1; D unclear. The CDR3 spans 13 residues. Germline lookup yields CDR1 SNHLY and CDR2 FYNNEI. Trimming cost V 4 bases and J 10 bases, with 14 bases left between them. In nucleotides, the CDR3 is TGTGCCAGCAGTGTCCAGAGAGAAGGCGAGCAGTTCTTC. It is translated as CASSVQREGEQFF.

DNA of the CDR3: TGCAGTGCTATTCCAGCGCATGAGCAGTTCTTC. Protein product: CSAIPAHEQFF. V and J are TRBV20-1 and TRBJ2-1; D not certain. The ends were cut back, 4 bases at V and 8 bases at J, with 9 bases in the middle. CDR1 and CDR2 (germline): DFQATT, SNEGSKA (reference sequence). This CDR3 has 11 residues.

This clone has just a few counts. This sequence joins TRBV27 and TRBJ2-7, with D possibly TRBD2 on 5 matching bases. CDR3 length: 13 amino acids. Trimming shortened V by 5 bases and J by 4 bases, and 12 bases separated the two germline ends. Germline CDR1 reads MNHEY; CDR2 reads SMNVEV (reference sequence). CDR3 nucleotide sequence: TGTGCCAGCAGTGCATCCGGGATGTACGAGCAGTACTTC. This sequence encodes CASSASGMYEQYF.

This rearrangement joins TRBV15 to TRBJ1-5, with a possible D match to TRBD1 (6 bases). V lost 6 bases and J 7 bases, leaving 25 bases between the germline ends. In germline, CDR1 is LNHNV, CDR2 YYDKDF (reference sequence). The CDR3 spans 17 residues. CDR3 amino acids: CATSKTLGSGVDQPQHF. CDR3 sequence (DNA): TGTGCCACCAGTAAGACTTTGGGGTCAGGGGTTGACCAGCCCCAGCATTTT.

The chain is built from TRBV6-5 and TRBJ2-5; D not certain. With 0 bases removed from V and 4 bases from J, the gap between germline ends came to 12 bases. The CDR3 extends over 15 amino acids. The germline CDR1 and CDR2 sequences are MNHEY and SVGAGI. In nucleotides, the CDR3 is TGTGCCAGCAGTTACTCGTTTGGGGTTTCAGAGACCCAGTACTTC. It translates to CASSYSFGVSETQYF.

The chain is built from TRBV28 and TRBJ2-6; D remains unclear. Deletions cut 5 bases from V and 0 bases from J, with 8 bases between. The CDR3 totals 15 residues. CDR1 and CDR2 from the germline V gene are MDHEN and SYDVKM. CDR3 nucleotide sequence: TGTGCCAGCAGTCAACCAACCTCTGGGGCCAACGTCCTGACTTTC. This codes for CASSQPTSGANVLTF.